This TCR beta chain was sequenced for a study of glioma-infiltrating T cells after dendritic cell vaccination (TCRdb year 2016). Turning to the overall study: The cohort comprised about 15 glioblastoma patients from Phase I and II dendritic cell vaccination trials, 9 newly diagnosed and 6 with recurrent disease. Survival after dendritic cell vaccination was correlated with TCR sequencing metrics, including TIL content and tumor-blood repertoire overlap. Three intradermal dendritic cell vaccine injections were administered to patients at biweekly intervals in the arm below the axilla. In glioblastoma patients vaccinated with dendritic cells, deep sequencing of TCR beta CDR3 regions served to measure tumor-infiltrating lymphocyte content and to compare repertoires between tumor and blood. Between the early 2000s and the early 2010s, patients were given autologous tumor lysate-pulsed dendritic cell vaccination. To make the vaccine, monocyte-derived dendritic cells were cultured for under eight days with IL-4 and GM-CSF and then pulsed overnight with autologous tumor lysate.

Using the immunoSEQ assay, TCRB CDR3 regions were amplified from around 2 micrograms of genomic DNA, or from all available DNA when less than that was on hand. Multiplex PCR used 60 forward primers for TCR V beta segments and 13 reverse primers for J beta segments. To estimate the number of reads per starting template, synthetic control templates were added to each sample at limiting dilution. The Illumina HiSeq System generated 87 bp sequencing reads. In the paper's pipeline: PCR and sequencing errors were removed by a nearest neighbor algorithm that merged closely related sequences. TCR overlap was measured as the percentage of unique tumor TCR beta sequences that were also present in the peripheral blood of the same patient. TCRdb holds this immuneACCESS table with in-frame rearrangements only. Some clones are missing; in checked studies, unresolved V genes explain under half, and the rest has no known cause. The DNA was the basis for D and trimming; V, J and clone size are from that table. The sample contains under 130,000 clones, around 81% of them found a single time. In total, the top ten clones hold around 12% of the sample.

From the germline V gene (reference sequence), CDR1 is GTSNPN and CDR2 is SVGIG. Including cysteine and phenylalanine, the CDR3 has 13 amino acids. Just the 39-base CDR3 DNA is kept, in frame starting at base 1. Relative to germline, V is 2 bases shorter and J is 6 bases shorter, with 8 bases between their ends. For this clone: There is no known antigen for this receptor. No base quality values were provided; no much bigger clone lies one nucleotide off.

Broad study findings and their caveats: Higher estimated pretreatment TIL content predicted longer time to progression and overall survival after dendritic cell vaccination. No direct relationship between TCR clonality and survival was found, suggesting a diverse polyclonal response may matter. The cohort was small and heterogeneous, with few patients having full blood and tumor sets and even fewer initial-recurrent tumor pairs. The three-group TCR overlap response model was described as speculative and requiring prospective validation.

Patients were selected for having adequate residual fresh-frozen tumor tissue and more than two years of available survival data. Although molecular status otherwise differed among the glioblastoma patients, no patient had an isocitrate dehydrogenase mutation. PBMC were collected before vaccination, two weeks after the third vaccination, and at tumor progression if progression occurred. The Qiagen DNeasy Blood extraction Kit was used for extraction of genomic DNA. The TCR originated in a human donor with glioblastoma. This specimen was blood, taken before dendritic cell vaccination. The chain couples TRBV30 to TRBJ1-6; a tentative D match to TRBD1 spans 6 bases. The CDR3 region: CAWSQQGNSPLHF. The DNA is as follows: TGTGCCTGGAGTCAACAGGGTAATTCACCCCTCCACTTT.